Described below is a single TCR beta chain sequence and its context. Its cognate antigen is unknown. This sample is part of a study of identifying expanded T cells in peripheral blood. Using immunoSEQ multiplex PCR, the repertoire was profiled, and TCRdb retains in-frame clones only, with some absent. The sample holds about 110,000 clones; 88% are singletons and the top ten take 8.4%. The V end was cut by 4 bases, the J end by 6 bases, with 16 bases between. This CDR3 region has 14 residues. Germline CDR1 reads SGHRS; CDR2 reads YFSETQ. The study, taken as a whole, reports: Differentially abundant clones: around 1.2 between replicates, approximately 16 at roughly 13 days, under 25 at four.

The rearrangement uses TRBV5-1 and TRBJ1-2, with no clear D. The material sequenced was blood. The sequence derives from a person between 18 and 70 years old in good health. The CDR3 is CASSPPGGSDGYTF. The CDR3 DNA sequence: TGCGCCAGCAGCCCCCCGGGCGGGAGCGATGGCTACACCTTC.